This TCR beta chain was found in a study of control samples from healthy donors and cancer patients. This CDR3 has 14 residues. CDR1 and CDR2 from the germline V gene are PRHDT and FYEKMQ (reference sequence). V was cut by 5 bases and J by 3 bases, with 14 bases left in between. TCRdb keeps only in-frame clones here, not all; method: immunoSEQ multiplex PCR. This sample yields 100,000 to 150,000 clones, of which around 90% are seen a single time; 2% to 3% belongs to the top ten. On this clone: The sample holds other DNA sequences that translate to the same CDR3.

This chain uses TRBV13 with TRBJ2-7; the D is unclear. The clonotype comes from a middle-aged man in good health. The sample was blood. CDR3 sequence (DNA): TGTGCCAGCAGCAAACCTGGTGGCAGCTACGAGCAGTACTTC. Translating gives CASSKPGGSYEQYF. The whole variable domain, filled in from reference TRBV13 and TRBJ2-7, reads AAGVIQSPRHLIKEKRETATLKCYPIPRHDTVYWYQQGPGQDPQFLISFYEKMQSDKGSIPDRFSAQQFSDYHSELNMSSLELGDSALYFCASSKPGGSYEQYFGPGTRLTVT.